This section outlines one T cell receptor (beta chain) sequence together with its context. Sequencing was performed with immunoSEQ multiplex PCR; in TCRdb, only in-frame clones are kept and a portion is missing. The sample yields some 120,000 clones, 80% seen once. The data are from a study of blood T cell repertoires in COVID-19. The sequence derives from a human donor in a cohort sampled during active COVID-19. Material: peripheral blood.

In DNA, the CDR3 is TGTGCCAGCAGCAGTGGGCTAGCGGCTAGCACAGATACGCAGTATTTT. It codes for CASSSGLAASTDTQYF. This chain joins TRBV13 and TRBJ2-3; TRBD2 aligns across 7 bases. The CDR3 has 16 amino acids. Germline trimming cut 5 bases from V and 0 bases from J; bases unmatched to any gene: 8. Germline assignment: CDR1 PRHDT and CDR2 FYEKMQ (reference sequence).